Presented here are 21 T cell receptor beta chains from one specimen sequenced in a study of T-cell memory formation after mild COVID-19. TCRdb analysed the 5' RACE reads with MiXCR anew, one entry per CDR3 protein. The data hold 550,000 to 600,000 distinct CDR3 sequences, with roughly 21% observed a single time. Specimen: PBMCs or a T cell subset sorted from them (not recorded which). These receptors were obtained from an adult woman who had mild COVID-19 (a few samples of this study predate the infection). Cell type and time point are not known.

In DNA form, the CDR3 reads TGTGCCACCAGCATAGACAGGGGCTCTGGGGCCAACGTCCTGACTTTC. Its protein is CATSIDRGSGANVLTF. This chain links TRBV15 with TRBJ2-6, with 8 bases that match TRBD1. V lost 4 bases and J lost 0; bases outside the gene matches: 2. CDR1 and CDR2 (germline): LNHNV, YYDKDF (reference sequence). The CDR3 totals 16 residues.

CDR3 protein: CASSFVLAGGPDTQYF. The CDR3 DNA reads TGTGCCAGCAGTTTTGTCCTAGCGGGGGGGCCAGATACGCAGTATTTT. This chain connects TRBV12-3 or TRBV12-4 to TRBJ2-3; 12 bases are a match to TRBD2. V was clipped by 3 bases and J by 4 bases; unmatched bases: 5. This CDR3 region has 16 residues.

The chain employs TRBV10-3 and TRBJ2-5, with unresolved D. Trimming removed 6 bases from V and 4 bases from J, with 9 bases in between. Germline assignment: CDR1 ENHRY and CDR2 SYGVKD. The CDR3 has 12 amino acids. CDR3 protein: CAISEELETQYF. Here the CDR3 DNA reads TGTGCCATCAGCGAAGAGTTAGAGACCCAGTACTTC.

This chain joins TRBV9 and TRBJ2-7, with 9 bases fitting TRBD1. Germline V CDR1 and CDR2: SGDLS, YYNGEE. The CDR3 spans 16 residues. Trimming cost V 0 bases and J 3 bases; bases outside gene matches: 7. This chain's CDR3 is CASSVAGTGTGYEQYF. In nucleotides, the CDR3 is TGTGCCAGCAGCGTAGCCGGGACAGGGACTGGCTACGAGCAGTACTTC.

The chain employs TRBV20-1 and TRBJ2-5; 7 bases are a match to TRBD1. V was pared by 6 bases and J by 4 bases, with 8 bases of the junction left unmatched. The CDR3 is made up of 13 amino acids. CDR1 DFQATT and CDR2 SNEGSKA come from the germline V gene (reference sequence). As DNA, the CDR3 is TGCAGTGCCAAAACAGGGGCTGGAGAGACCCAGTACTTC. Amino acid sequence: CSAKTGAGETQYF.

This clonotype was counted only a few times. The chain has TRBV15 and TRBJ1-2, with 8 nucleotides matching TRBD1. V gave up 6 bases and J gave up 4 bases; unmatched junction bases: 7. The germline V gene encodes CDR1 LNHNV and CDR2 YYDKDF (reference sequence). This CDR3 contains 14 residues. The CDR3 loop is CATRGAGGGYGYTF. The CDR3 DNA is TGTGCCACCAGAGGGGCAGGGGGCGGCTATGGCTACACCTTC.

This clonotype has more than one count but fewer than ten. CDR3 nucleotides: TGTGCCAGCAGCTTGGACAGGGGCCACTCCTACGAGCAGTACTTC. It is translated as CASSLDRGHSYEQYF. The chain has TRBV7-7 and TRBJ2-7; TRBD1 matches 9 bases. Looked up from germline, CDR1 is SSHAT and CDR2 is FNYEAQ (reference sequence). The CDR3 covers 15 residues. V lost 3 bases to trimming and J lost 0 bases; unmatched junction nucleotides: 3.

The chain has TRBV7-2 and TRBJ2-3; D possibly corresponds to TRBD1 (5 bases). Deletions cut 5 bases from V and 14 bases from J, with 17 bases between. Germline-derived CDR1 and CDR2 are SGHTA and FQGNSA. The CDR3 extends over 12 amino acids. The CDR3 loop reads CASSDGAGRLYF. In DNA form, the CDR3 reads TGTGCCAGCAGCGATGGGGCAGGGCGACTGTATTTT.

The chain uses TRBV3-1 and TRBJ2-7; perhaps TRBD2 as D (7 bases). Per germline, CDR1 LGHDT and CDR2 YNNKEL (reference sequence). V was cut by 1 base and J by 4 bases, with 26 bases left in between. The CDR3 consists of 19 residues. The CDR3 reads CASSQVARMGGRVGYEQYF. The CDR3, as DNA: TGTGCCAGCAGCCAAGTGGCCAGGATGGGGGGGCGCGTTGGGTACGAGCAGTACTTC.

V usage is TRBV7-2 and J usage is TRBJ2-7, with TRBD2 as a possible D gene (7 bases). From germline, CDR1 is SGHTA and CDR2 FQGNSA. V was trimmed by 6 bases and J by 2 bases, leaving 17 bases between them. The CDR3 sequence is 15 residues long. The CDR3 reads CASSWGASGTYEQYF. The CDR3 DNA reads TGTGCCAGCAGTTGGGGGGCTAGCGGCACCTACGAGCAGTACTTC.

This clonotype was seen a few times. The gene calls are TRBV12-3 or TRBV12-4 and TRBJ1-4; TRBD1 matches at 7 bases. V shed 2 bases, J shed 7 bases, and the junction held 4 bases outside the gene matches. This CDR3 spans 14 amino acids. The CDR3 nucleotides are TGTGCCAGCAGTTTAACGGCAGGGGGTGAAAAACTGTTTTTT. It translates to CASSLTAGGEKLFF.

There are a few counts of this clonotype. The chain carries TRBV24-1 and TRBJ2-5; 7 bases are a match to TRBD2. The CDR3 sequence is 12 residues long. The germline gives CDR1 KGHDR, CDR2 SFDVKD. With 7 bases clipped from V and 5 bases from J, the junction kept 3 bases outside the gene matches. The CDR3 bases are TGTGCCACCAGCATGCGGGGGGAGACCCAGTACTTC. It is translated as CATSMRGETQYF.

This clonotype has just a few counts. J is TRBJ1-2 and V is TRBV4-3; TRBD1 is a possible D gene (6 bases). The CDR3 has 13 residues. Trimming took 0 bases from V and 8 from J, leaving 10 bases between them. CDR1 LGHNA and CDR2 YSLEER come from the germline V gene. CDR3 residues: CASSQDWGLGYTF. The DNA for the CDR3 is TGCGCCAGCAGCCAAGACTGGGGGCTCGGCTACACCTTC.

This clonotype was counted a few times. This rearrangement joins TRBV5-1 to TRBJ1-1; D ambiguous. Germline V lookup: CDR1 SGHRS, CDR2 YFSETQ. This CDR3 contains 15 residues. The ends were cut back, 5 bases at V and 1 base at J, with 15 bases in the middle. DNA for the CDR3: TGCGCCAGCAGAGATGGTGACGGTGGGAACACTGAAGCTTTCTTT. It specifies CASRDGDGGNTEAFF.

The genes are TRBV5-1 and TRBJ1-1, with 9 bases fitting TRBD1. The V gene end was trimmed by 8 bases and the J gene end by 3 bases; junction bases not matched to a gene: 8. The germline CDR1 and CDR2 sequences are SGHRS and YFSETQ. This CDR3 spans 14 amino acids. CDR3 amino acids: CASTLGQGDTEAFF. DNA of the CDR3: TGCGCCAGTACTCTGGGACAGGGAGACACTGAAGCTTTCTTT. Based on the CDR3 plus reference TRBV5-1 and TRBJ1-1, the full variable domain is KAGVTQTPRYLIKTRGQQVTLSCSPISGHRSVSWYQQTPGQGLQFLFEYFSETQRNKGNFPGRFSGRQFSNSRSEMNVSTLELGDSALYLCASTLGQGDTEAFFGQGTRLTVV.

Ten or more counts support this clonotype. The chain joins TRBV5-1 to TRBJ2-2; no firm D call. The CDR3 runs to 15 residues. From germline, CDR1 is SGHRS and CDR2 YFSETQ. Trimming stripped 2 bases from V and 0 bases from J, with 8 bases between. This CDR3 reads CASSLFGPNTGELFF. CDR3 coding DNA: TGCGCCAGCAGCTTATTTGGCCCGAACACCGGGGAGCTGTTTTTT.

The chain recombines TRBV12-3 or TRBV12-4 with TRBJ1-1; maybe TRBD1 (6 bases). The CDR3 is 15 residues long. With 7 bases removed from V and 0 bases from J, the gap between germline ends came to 15 bases. CDR3 amino acids: CASTLPGGMNTEAFF. For the CDR3, the DNA is TGTGCCAGCACCCTTCCTGGGGGCATGAACACTGAAGCTTTCTTT.

This clonotype has just a few counts. This chain links TRBV5-1 with TRBJ2-7; TRBD1 is a possible D gene (6 bases). CDR1 and CDR2 from the germline V gene are SGHRS and YFSETQ. The V end lost 4 bases, the J end lost 3 bases, and 17 bases lay between the germline ends. The CDR3 length is 15 residues. For the CDR3, the DNA is TGCGCCAGCAGCCCGGAGGACAGTCTGCGCTACGAGCAGTACTTC. Protein product: CASSPEDSLRYEQYF.

This clonotype was observed a handful of times. The genes are TRBV7-9 and TRBJ2-7; D might be TRBD2 (7 bases). V lost 5 bases and J 5 bases, leaving 19 bases between the germline ends. Per germline, CDR1 SEHNR and CDR2 FQNEAQ (reference sequence). The CDR3 is 15 residues long. CDR3: CASSGGAGAIDEQYF. The DNA of the CDR3 is TGTGCCAGCAGCGGGGGGGCAGGGGCGATTGACGAGCAGTACTTC.

This clonotype has ten or more counts. The J gene is TRBJ2-3, the V gene TRBV20-1, with 11 bases identical to TRBD1. The CDR3 contains 15 residues. Germline CDR1 reads DFQATT; CDR2 reads SNEGSKA (reference sequence). Trimming cost V 4 bases and J 3 bases; bases outside gene matches: 6. This CDR3 is CSAKRTGGETDTQYF. For the CDR3, the DNA is TGCAGTGCTAAGCGGACAGGGGGCGAAACAGATACGCAGTATTTT.

This clonotype showed up just a few times. The CDR3 nucleotides read TGTGCCAGCAGCTTAGCGGAGTACGTCGGGGAGCTGTTTTTT. It encodes CASSLAEYVGELFF. The chain is built from TRBV11-3 and TRBJ2-2; D is undetermined. V lost 1 base, J lost 7 bases, and 10 bases lay in between. Germline CDR1 SGHNT, CDR2 YENEEA. CDR3 length equals 14 residues.